These 7 T cell receptor beta chains were sequenced from one sample in a study of beta chain features in type 1 diabetes. Expressed TCRB transcripts were sequenced because the isolated RNA had all been reverse transcribed beforehand. Method: immunoSEQ multiplex PCR; TCRdb's copy keeps in-frame clones and lacks some. The table has under 950,000 clones, 15% to 20% seen once; the top ten hold 0.023%. Sequencing was carried out using naive CD4+ T cells from blood. These TCRs come from a young woman in good health.

In this sample, this clone turned up a few times. V gene TRBV19 combines with J gene TRBJ2-1, with 9 bases identical to TRBD2. CDR1 and CDR2 from the germline V gene are LNHDA and SQIVND (reference sequence). V shed 7 bases and J 10 bases; nucleotides not matched to a gene: 11. The CDR3 consists of 14 residues. The CDR3 reads CASTVIAGAREQFF. CDR3 coding DNA: TGTGCCAGTACGGTCATAGCGGGAGCACGGGAGCAGTTCTTC.

This chain joins TRBV27 and TRBJ2-2; D unclear. The CDR3 length is 15 residues. Trimming shortened V by 3 bases and J by 5 bases, and 13 bases separated the two germline ends. Per the germline V gene, CDR1 is MNHEY and CDR2 is SMNVEV (reference sequence). The CDR3 DNA is TGTGCCAGCAGTTTTTTGGCTAGTGGAACCGGGGAGCTGTTTTTT. Translating it yields CASSFLASGTGELFF.

The gene calls are TRBV4-2 and TRBJ1-3; D uncertain. The CDR3 runs to 16 residues. Germline V gives CDR1 LGHNA, CDR2 YNFKEQ. Trimming took 3 bases from V and 0 from J, leaving 12 bases between them. CDR3 DNA sequence: TGTGCCAGCAGCCAGAACGGGCAGACCTCTGGAAACACCATATATTTT. This gives the protein CASSQNGQTSGNTIYF.

The sample holds a few counts of this clone. Other nucleotide sequences from this sample produce the same CDR3. This sequence joins TRBV7-2 and TRBJ1-1; tentatively, D is TRBD1 (5 bases). Trimming removed 5 bases at V and 0 bases at J, with 7 bases between. This CDR3 is built from 13 residues. Germline V gene sequence: CDR1 SGHTA, CDR2 FQGNSA. The CDR3 here is CASSPGMNTEAFF. The CDR3 nucleotides are TGTGCCAGCAGCCCAGGGATGAACACTGAAGCTTTCTTT.

The table lists this clone with a few counts. The V and J genes are TRBV27 and TRBJ1-1, with D possibly being TRBD1 (5 bases). The CDR3 loop spans 14 amino acids. V was trimmed by 8 bases and J by 0 bases, leaving 13 bases between them. Germline loops: CDR1 MNHEY, CDR2 SMNVEV (reference sequence). CDR3 protein: CASSPPGMNTEAFF. Written as DNA, the CDR3 is TGTGCCAGCTCTCCGCCAGGGATGAACACTGAAGCTTTCTTT.

The chain's CDR3 is CASSLNYGSTDTQYF. For the CDR3, the DNA is TGTGCCAGCAGCCTAAATTATGGGAGCACAGATACGCAGTATTTT. The rearrangement uses TRBV7-9 and TRBJ2-3; D remains ambiguous. This CDR3 is built from 15 residues. Germline CDR1 reads SEHNR; CDR2 reads FQNEAQ (reference sequence). V lost 5 bases, J lost 0 bases, and 12 bases lay in between. The full variable domain, rest sourced from reference TRBV7-9 and TRBJ2-3, is DTGVSQNPRHKITKRGQNVTFRCDPISEHNRLYWYRQTLGQGPEFLTYFQNEAQLEKSRLLSDRFSAERPKGSFSTLEIQRTEQGDSAMYLCASSLNYGSTDTQYFGPGTRLTVL.

This chain links TRBV10-3 with TRBJ1-2; D unresolved. This CDR3 has 14 residues. CDR1 and CDR2 from the germline V gene are ENHRY and SYGVKD. V lost 3 bases to trimming and J lost 6 bases, with 14 bases between them. The CDR3 region is CAISEGIITDGYTF. Here the CDR3 DNA reads TGTGCCATCAGTGAAGGGATTATCACGGATGGCTACACCTTC.